These T cell receptor beta chains were read from a single sample in a study of blood T cells in healthy people across ages. Using its own MiXCR run on the 5' RACE reads, TCRdb lists one record per CDR3 protein. The sample holds more than 800,000 distinct CDR3 sequences, under 45% seen once. Specimen: blood. All receptors derive from a woman aged 55-69 years in good health. CDR3s include the opening cysteine and the closing phenylalanine or tryptophan. Fields, in order: CDR3 DNA, CDR3 protein, clone size, J gene, D gene, V gene. D genes are given only for firm matches. Size is omitted from some rows. Given values are once, few, many or a class for expanded clones.

TGCAGTGCGAGAGGGACTAGCGGGATGTACGAGCAGTTCTTC CSARGTSGMYEQFF - TRBJ2-1 TRBD2 TRBV20-1
TGCGCCAGCAGCGTTACAGGGGACCTAAATTCACCCCTCCACTTT CASSVTGDLNSPLHF - TRBJ1-6 TRBD1 TRBV5-1
TGCGCCAGCAGCTTGGGCACAACTAGCGTCAATGAGCAGTTCTTC CASSLGTTSVNEQFF - TRBJ2-1 TRBD2 TRBV5-1
TGTGCCAGCACCGACGGGGGACTAGCGGGCTTCAATGAGCAGTTCTTC CASTDGGLAGFNEQFF - TRBJ2-1 TRBD2 TRBV12-3/TRBV12-4
TGTGCCAGCAGCCCCCGGTCGGCGGTGAGCACAGATACGCAGTATTTT CASSPRSAVSTDTQYF few TRBJ2-3 - TRBV9
TGCGCCAGCAGCAGCAGTTATCTCAACACTGAAGCTTTCTTT CASSSSYLNTEAFF - TRBJ1-1 - TRBV5-1
TGCGCCAGCAGCCAAGAGACCCCGGGACAGGGGTGGTACGAGCAGTACTTC CASSQETPGQGWYEQYF - TRBJ2-7 TRBD1 TRBV4-1
TGCAGTGCTACCCGGGACTCAACTCCGACCGGGGAGCTGTTTTTT CSATRDSTPTGELFF - TRBJ2-2 - TRBV20-1
TGTGCCAGCAGCGTAATCACAGGCCCCCGCGGCTACACCTTC CASSVITGPRGYTF few TRBJ1-2 - TRBV9
TGTGCCAGCAGACAGCCACTATGGGACTACACCTTC CASRQPLWDYTF - TRBJ1-2 - TRBV6-2/TRBV6-3
TGCAGTCCCCTGCGGGACAATGAGCAGTTCTTC CSPLRDNEQFF - TRBJ2-1 - TRBV20-1
TGTGCCAGCAGTGAGGCAGGGGGCGCGATACGAGAGACCCAGTACTTC CASSEAGGAIRETQYF - TRBJ2-5 TRBD1 TRBV25-1
TGTGCCAGCGGCCCCGGACAGGGGTGGTCAGAGACCCAGTACTTC CASGPGQGWSETQYF - TRBJ2-5 TRBD1 TRBV7-9
TGCAGTGCCCAGCCGGGAGTCCCCCCAGATACGCAGTATTTT CSAQPGVPPDTQYF - TRBJ2-3 - TRBV20-1
TGCAGTGCCGGGACTAGCGGGAGGGGTCTAAATGAGCAGTACTTC CSAGTSGRGLNEQYF - TRBJ2-7 TRBD2 TRBV20-1
TGCAGCGGAGGGACAGGGGCCTACGAGCAGTACTTC CSGGTGAYEQYF many TRBJ2-7 TRBD1 TRBV29-1
TGTGCCAGCAGTTATAGGGGAACGACAGGCGAGCAGTACTTC CASSYRGTTGEQYF - TRBJ2-7 - TRBV6-6
TGTGCCAGCAGCAAGACAACAGGGGGCGGGTACGAGCAGTACTTC CASSKTTGGGYEQYF - TRBJ2-7 TRBD1 TRBV7-9
TGCAGCGTTTCCGGGGGAACCCTGAACACTGAAGCTTTCTTT CSVSGGTLNTEAFF few TRBJ1-1 - TRBV29-1
TGTGCCAGCACCCTCCCGGGACAGACCTATGGCTACACCTTC CASTLPGQTYGYTF few TRBJ1-2 TRBD1 TRBV6-1
TGCGCCAGCAGCGTAGTACTAGCGGGCGCAACCTACGAGCAGTACTTC CASSVVLAGATYEQYF few TRBJ2-7 TRBD2 TRBV5-1
TGTGCCAGCAGTTCCACACGGACTAGCGGGAGAGGTACAGATACGCAGTATTTT CASSSTRTSGRGTDTQYF - TRBJ2-3 TRBD2 TRBV27
TGTGCCAGCAGTGATTCCCCGGGAAGGGATGGGCAGTTCTTC CASSDSPGRDGQFF - TRBJ2-1 - TRBV2
TGCGCCAGCAGCTCTCCCGAAGGGGGGAGGTCCTACGAGCAGTACTTC CASSSPEGGRSYEQYF few TRBJ2-7 - TRBV5-1
TGTGCCAGCAGCGTCAGACAGACCTACGAGCAGTACTTC CASSVRQTYEQYF few TRBJ2-7 - TRBV7-2
TGTGCCAGCAGGACTAGACAGGGGCTAAGCGGACCCTACGAGCAGTACTTC CASRTRQGLSGPYEQYF few TRBJ2-7 TRBD1 TRBV27
TGCAGTGCTAGAGTAGACAGGGTCGATGAGCAGTTCTTC CSARVDRVDEQFF - TRBJ2-1 TRBD1 TRBV20-1
TGTGCCACCAGCAGGCTACCTAGCGGGAGGGCGATCGGGCGGGATACGCAGTATTTT CATSRLPSGRAIGRDTQYF few TRBJ2-3 TRBD2 TRBV15
TGTGCCAGCAGTTACTCGAGACAGGGCGGGGAGACCCAGTACTTC CASSYSRQGGETQYF - TRBJ2-5 TRBD1 TRBV6-6
TGCAGTGCTCCTCGGACAGGCATACAAGAGACCCAGTACTTC CSAPRTGIQETQYF - TRBJ2-5 TRBD1 TRBV20-1
TGTGCCAGCAGTCTAAGGGGCGGGAGGGAAATGTTACCGACCTACAATGAGCAGTTCTTC CASSLRGGREMLPTYNEQFF - TRBJ2-1 TRBD2 TRBV27